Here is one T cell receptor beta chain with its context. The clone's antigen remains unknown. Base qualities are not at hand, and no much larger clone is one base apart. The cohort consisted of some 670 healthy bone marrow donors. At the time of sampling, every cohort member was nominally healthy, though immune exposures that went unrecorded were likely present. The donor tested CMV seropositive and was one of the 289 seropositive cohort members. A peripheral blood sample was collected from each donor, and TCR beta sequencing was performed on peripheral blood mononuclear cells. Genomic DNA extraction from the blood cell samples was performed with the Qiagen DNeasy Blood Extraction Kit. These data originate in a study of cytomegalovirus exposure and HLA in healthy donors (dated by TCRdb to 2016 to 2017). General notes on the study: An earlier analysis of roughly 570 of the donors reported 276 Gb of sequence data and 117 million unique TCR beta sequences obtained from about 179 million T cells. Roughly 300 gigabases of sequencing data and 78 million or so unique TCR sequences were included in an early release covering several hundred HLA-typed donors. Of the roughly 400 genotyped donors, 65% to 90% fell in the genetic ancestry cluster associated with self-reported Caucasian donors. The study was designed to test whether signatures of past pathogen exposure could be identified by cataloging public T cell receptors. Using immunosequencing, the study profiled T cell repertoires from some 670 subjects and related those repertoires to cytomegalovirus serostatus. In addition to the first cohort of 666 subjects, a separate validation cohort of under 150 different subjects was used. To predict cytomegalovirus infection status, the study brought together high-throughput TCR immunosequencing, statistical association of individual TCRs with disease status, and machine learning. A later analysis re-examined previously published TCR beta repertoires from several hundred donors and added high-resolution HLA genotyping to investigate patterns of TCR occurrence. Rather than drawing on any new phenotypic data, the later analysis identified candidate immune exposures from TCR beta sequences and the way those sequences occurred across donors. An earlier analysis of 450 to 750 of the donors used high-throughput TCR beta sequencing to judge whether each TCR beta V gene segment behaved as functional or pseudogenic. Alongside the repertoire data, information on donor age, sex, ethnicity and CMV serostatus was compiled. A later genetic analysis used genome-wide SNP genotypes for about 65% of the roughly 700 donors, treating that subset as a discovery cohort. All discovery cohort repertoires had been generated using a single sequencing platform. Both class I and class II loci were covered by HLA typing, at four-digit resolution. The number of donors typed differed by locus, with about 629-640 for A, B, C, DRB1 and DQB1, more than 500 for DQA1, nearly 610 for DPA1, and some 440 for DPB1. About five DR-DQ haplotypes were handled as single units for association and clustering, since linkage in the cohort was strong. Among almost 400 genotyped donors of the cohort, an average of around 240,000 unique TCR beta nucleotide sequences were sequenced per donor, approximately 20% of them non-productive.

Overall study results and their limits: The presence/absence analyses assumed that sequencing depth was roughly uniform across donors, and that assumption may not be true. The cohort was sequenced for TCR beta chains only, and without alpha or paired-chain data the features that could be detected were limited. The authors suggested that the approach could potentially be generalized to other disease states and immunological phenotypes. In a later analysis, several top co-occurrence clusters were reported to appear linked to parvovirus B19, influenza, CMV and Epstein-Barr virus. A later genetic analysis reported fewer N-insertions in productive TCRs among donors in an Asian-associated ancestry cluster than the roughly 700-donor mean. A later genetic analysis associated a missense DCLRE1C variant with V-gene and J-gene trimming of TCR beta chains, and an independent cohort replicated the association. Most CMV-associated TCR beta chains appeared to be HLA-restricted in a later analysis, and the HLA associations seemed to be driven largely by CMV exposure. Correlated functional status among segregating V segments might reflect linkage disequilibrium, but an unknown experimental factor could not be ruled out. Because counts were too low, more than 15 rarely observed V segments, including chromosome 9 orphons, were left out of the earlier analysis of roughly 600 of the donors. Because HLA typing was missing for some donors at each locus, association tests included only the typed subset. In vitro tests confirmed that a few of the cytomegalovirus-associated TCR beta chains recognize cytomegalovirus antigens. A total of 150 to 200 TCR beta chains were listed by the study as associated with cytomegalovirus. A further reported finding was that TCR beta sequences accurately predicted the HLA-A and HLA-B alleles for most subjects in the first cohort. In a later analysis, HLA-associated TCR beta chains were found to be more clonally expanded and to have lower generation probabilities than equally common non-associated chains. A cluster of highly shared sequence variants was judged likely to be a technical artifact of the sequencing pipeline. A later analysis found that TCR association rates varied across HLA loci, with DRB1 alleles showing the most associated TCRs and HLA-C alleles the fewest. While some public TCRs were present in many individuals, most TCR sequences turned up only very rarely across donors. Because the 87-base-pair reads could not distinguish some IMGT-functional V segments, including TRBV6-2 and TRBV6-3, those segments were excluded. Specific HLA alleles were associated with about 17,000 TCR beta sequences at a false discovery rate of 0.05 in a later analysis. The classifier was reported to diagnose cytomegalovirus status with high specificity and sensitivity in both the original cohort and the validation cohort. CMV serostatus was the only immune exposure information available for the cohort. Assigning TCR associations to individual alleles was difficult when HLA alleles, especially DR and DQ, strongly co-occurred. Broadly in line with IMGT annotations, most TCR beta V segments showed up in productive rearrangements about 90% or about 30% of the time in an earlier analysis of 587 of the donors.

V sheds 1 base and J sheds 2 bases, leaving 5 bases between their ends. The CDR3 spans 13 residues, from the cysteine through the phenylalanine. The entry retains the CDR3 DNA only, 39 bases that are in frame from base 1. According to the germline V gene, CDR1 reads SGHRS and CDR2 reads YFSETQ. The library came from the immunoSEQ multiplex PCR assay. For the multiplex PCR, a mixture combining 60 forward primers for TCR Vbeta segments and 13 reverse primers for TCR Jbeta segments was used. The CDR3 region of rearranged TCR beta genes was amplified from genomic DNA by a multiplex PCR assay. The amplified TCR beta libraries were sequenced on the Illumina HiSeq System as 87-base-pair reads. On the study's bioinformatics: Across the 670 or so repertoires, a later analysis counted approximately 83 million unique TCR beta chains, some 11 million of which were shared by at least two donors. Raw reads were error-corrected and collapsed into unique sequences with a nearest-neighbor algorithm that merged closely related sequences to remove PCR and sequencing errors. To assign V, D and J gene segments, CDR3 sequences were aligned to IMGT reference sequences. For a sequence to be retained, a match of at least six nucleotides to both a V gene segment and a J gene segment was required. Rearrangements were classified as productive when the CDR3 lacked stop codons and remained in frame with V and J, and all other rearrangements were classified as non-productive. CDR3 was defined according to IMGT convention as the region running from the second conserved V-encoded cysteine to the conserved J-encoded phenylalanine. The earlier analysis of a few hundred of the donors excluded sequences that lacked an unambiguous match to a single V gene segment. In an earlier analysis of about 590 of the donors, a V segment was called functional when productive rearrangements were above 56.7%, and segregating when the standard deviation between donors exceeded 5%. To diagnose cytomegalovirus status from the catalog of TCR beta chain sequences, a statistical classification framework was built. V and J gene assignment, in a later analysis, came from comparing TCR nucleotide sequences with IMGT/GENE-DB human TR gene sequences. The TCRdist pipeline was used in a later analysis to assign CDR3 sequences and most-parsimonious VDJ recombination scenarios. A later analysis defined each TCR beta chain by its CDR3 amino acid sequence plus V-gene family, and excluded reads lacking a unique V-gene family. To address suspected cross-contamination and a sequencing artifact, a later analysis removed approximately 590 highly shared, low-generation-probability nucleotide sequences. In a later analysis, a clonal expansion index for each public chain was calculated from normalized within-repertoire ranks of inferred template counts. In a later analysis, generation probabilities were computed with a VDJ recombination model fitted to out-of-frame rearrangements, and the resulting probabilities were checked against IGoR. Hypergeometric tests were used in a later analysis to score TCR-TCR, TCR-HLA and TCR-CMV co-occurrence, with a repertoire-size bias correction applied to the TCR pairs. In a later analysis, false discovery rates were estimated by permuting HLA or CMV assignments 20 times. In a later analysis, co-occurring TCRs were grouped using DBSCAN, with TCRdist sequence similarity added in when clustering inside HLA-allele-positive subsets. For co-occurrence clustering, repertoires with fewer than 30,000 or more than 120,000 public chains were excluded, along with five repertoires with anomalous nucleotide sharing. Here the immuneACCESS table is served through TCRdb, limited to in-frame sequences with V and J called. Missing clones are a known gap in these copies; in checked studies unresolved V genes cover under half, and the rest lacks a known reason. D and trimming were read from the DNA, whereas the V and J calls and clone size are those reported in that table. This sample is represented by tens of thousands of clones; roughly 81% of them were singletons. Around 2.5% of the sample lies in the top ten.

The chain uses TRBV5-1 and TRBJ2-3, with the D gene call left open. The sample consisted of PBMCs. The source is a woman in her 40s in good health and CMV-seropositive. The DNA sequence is TGCGCCAGCAGCTTGTCACACACAGATACGCAGTATTTT. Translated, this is CASSLSHTDTQYF.